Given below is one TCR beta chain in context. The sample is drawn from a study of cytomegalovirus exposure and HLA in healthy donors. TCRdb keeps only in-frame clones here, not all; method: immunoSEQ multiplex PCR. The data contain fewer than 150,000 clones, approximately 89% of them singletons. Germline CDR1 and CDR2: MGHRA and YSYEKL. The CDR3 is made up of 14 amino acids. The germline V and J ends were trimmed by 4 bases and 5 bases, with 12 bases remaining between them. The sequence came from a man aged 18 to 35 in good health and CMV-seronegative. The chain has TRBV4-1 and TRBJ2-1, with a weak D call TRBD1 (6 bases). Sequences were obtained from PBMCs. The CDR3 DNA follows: TGCGCCAGCAGCCGAGGGGGTAGCGACAATGAGCAGTTCTTC. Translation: CASSRGGSDNEQFF.